What follows is one TCR beta chain and its context. This receptor's antigen is unknown. Nothing much larger sits one base from this clone, and base qualities are not available. Libraries came from the immunoSEQ multiplex PCR assay. A mixture of 60 forward primers for TCR Vbeta segments and 13 reverse primers for TCR Jbeta segments was used in the multiplex PCR. The CDR3 region of rearranged TCR beta genes was amplified from genomic DNA by a multiplex PCR assay. The Illumina HiSeq System was used to sequence the amplified TCR beta libraries as 87-base-pair reads. In the source study's methods: In a later analysis, roughly 80 million unique TCR beta chains were counted across the approximately 670 repertoires, and roughly 11 million of these chains were shared by at least two donors. Raw reads were error-corrected and collapsed into unique sequences with a nearest-neighbor algorithm that merged closely related sequences to remove PCR and sequencing errors. CDR3 sequences were aligned to IMGT reference sequences to assign V, D and J gene segments. For a sequence to be retained, at least a six-nucleotide match to both a V gene segment and a J gene segment was required. A rearrangement counted as productive if the CDR3 had no stop codons and remained in frame with V and J, and every other rearrangement counted as non-productive. CDR3 was defined according to IMGT convention as the region running from the second conserved V-encoded cysteine to the conserved J-encoded phenylalanine. The earlier analysis of approximately 590 of the donors excluded any sequence lacking an unambiguous match to a single V gene segment. In an earlier analysis of approximately 550 of the donors, V segments were called functional above 56.7% productive rearrangements and were called segregating when the between-donor standard deviation exceeded 5%. To diagnose cytomegalovirus status from the catalog of TCR beta chain sequences, a statistical classification framework was built. A later analysis assigned V and J genes by comparing TCR nucleotide sequences with IMGT/GENE-DB human TR gene sequences. Using the TCRdist pipeline, a later analysis assigned CDR3 sequences along with most-parsimonious VDJ recombination scenarios. In a later analysis, every TCR beta chain was defined by the combination of its CDR3 amino acid sequence and its V-gene family, and reads without a unique V-gene family were dropped. As a way to deal with suspected cross-contamination and a sequencing artifact, a later analysis dropped nearly 600 nucleotide sequences that were highly shared and had low generation probability. In a later analysis, a clonal expansion index for each public chain was calculated from normalized within-repertoire ranks of inferred template counts. In a later analysis, generation probabilities were computed with a VDJ recombination model fitted to out-of-frame rearrangements, and the resulting probabilities were checked against IGoR. In a later analysis, hypergeometric tests were used to score TCR-TCR, TCR-HLA and TCR-CMV co-occurrence, with a repertoire-size bias correction applied to TCR pairs. In a later analysis, false discovery rates were estimated by permuting HLA or CMV assignments 20 times. In a later analysis, co-occurring TCRs were grouped with DBSCAN, and TCRdist sequence similarity was added when clustering was performed within HLA-allele-positive subsets. Repertoires with fewer than 30,000 or more than 120,000 public chains were left out of co-occurrence clustering, as were about 5 repertoires with anomalous nucleotide sharing. Entries here come from immuneACCESS through TCRdb and include only in-frame sequences with V and J called. Some clones fail to appear in such tables; in the studies checked, an unresolved V gene covers under half of the shortfall, and the cause of the remainder is unknown. Clone size and V and J calls were adopted from that table, with D and trimming inferred from the DNA. Present in this sample are more than 60,000 clones, 84% of which were seen just once. The top ten hold under 20% of the sample.

The data were obtained in a study of cytomegalovirus exposure and HLA in healthy donors (dated by TCRdb to the late 2010s). In the study overall: An earlier analysis of several hundred of the donors reported about 250 Gb of sequence data and some 100 million unique TCR beta sequences from about 200 million T cells. Approximately 330 gigabases of sequencing data and approximately 91 million unique TCR sequences made up an early release that covered approximately 620 HLA-typed donors. The genetic ancestry cluster associated with self-reported Caucasian donors included roughly four fifths of the 398 genotyped donors. The study aimed to test whether cataloging public T cell receptors could reveal signatures of past pathogen exposure. Using immunosequencing, the study profiled T cell repertoires from about 610 subjects and related those repertoires to cytomegalovirus serostatus. A separate validation cohort of 100 to 150 different subjects was used in addition to the approximately 700-subject first cohort. The study combined high-throughput TCR immunosequencing, statistical association of individual TCRs with disease status, and machine learning to predict cytomegalovirus infection status. To study patterns of TCR occurrence, a later analysis re-analyzed previously published TCR beta repertoires from around 660 donors and added high-resolution HLA genotyping. The later analysis used no new phenotypic data to find candidate immune exposures, relying instead on TCR beta sequences and their occurrence across donors. To decide whether each TCR beta V gene segment behaved as functional or pseudogenic, an earlier analysis of nearly 600 of the donors relied on high-throughput TCR beta sequencing. Donor age, sex, ethnicity and CMV serostatus were collected together with the repertoire data. A later genetic analysis used genome-wide SNP genotypes for about 60% of the roughly 700 donors, treating that subset as a discovery cohort. Every repertoire in the discovery cohort had been generated on one and the same sequencing platform. Class I and class II HLA loci were covered by the typing at four-digit resolution. Typing coverage differed by locus: A, B, C, DRB1 and DQB1 were typed in roughly 620-630 donors, DQA1 in roughly 500, DPA1 in 600 to 610, and DPB1 in 450 to 490. Because of strong linkage in the cohort, roughly five DR-DQ haplotypes were treated as single units for association and clustering. On average, roughly 200,000 unique TCR beta nucleotide sequences were sequenced per donor among several hundred genotyped donors of the cohort, with roughly 18% of those sequences being non-productive. Findings and caveats that apply to the study as a whole: A later analysis found that HLA-associated TCR beta chains were more clonally expanded and had lower generation probabilities than equally common non-associated chains. In a later analysis, TCR association rates were found to vary across HLA loci, with the most associated TCRs seen for DRB1 alleles and the fewest for HLA-C alleles. Because HLA typing was unavailable for some donors at each locus, only the typed subset was used in association tests. This cohort had only TCR beta chains sequenced, and the lack of alpha or paired-chain data limited which features could be detected. In a later analysis, most CMV-associated TCR beta chains were found to appear HLA-restricted, with HLA associations seemingly driven largely by CMV exposure. Over 15 rarely observed V segments, including chromosome 9 orphons, were excluded from the earlier analysis of approximately 500 of the donors because counts were too low. In a later genetic analysis, fewer N-insertions in productive TCRs were reported among donors in an Asian-associated ancestry cluster than the approximately 670-donor mean. A few of the identified cytomegalovirus-associated TCR beta chains were confirmed in vitro to be specific for cytomegalovirus antigens. When HLA alleles, especially DR and DQ, strongly co-occurred, attributing TCR associations to individual alleles was difficult. In a later analysis, some 18,000 TCR beta sequences were associated with specific HLA alleles at a false discovery rate of 0.05. Several of the top co-occurrence clusters appeared to be linked to parvovirus B19, influenza, CMV and Epstein-Barr virus, according to a later analysis. Broadly in line with IMGT annotations, most TCR beta V segments showed up in productive rearrangements about 87% or about 30% of the time in an earlier analysis of several hundred of the donors. According to the authors, the approach could potentially be generalized to other disease states and immunological phenotypes. A further reported finding was that TCR beta sequences accurately predicted the HLA-A and HLA-B alleles for most subjects in the first cohort. The sequencing pipeline was judged likely to have produced a cluster of highly shared sequence variants as a technical artifact. CMV serostatus was the only immune exposure information available for the cohort. Linkage disequilibrium might explain the correlated functional status among segregating V segments, but an unknown experimental factor could not be excluded. V-gene and J-gene trimming of TCR beta chains was associated with a missense DCLRE1C variant in a later genetic analysis, and the association was replicated in an independent cohort. The study listed 164 TCR beta chains as associated with cytomegalovirus. Sequencing depth was assumed to be roughly uniform across donors in the presence/absence analyses, though that assumption may not hold. Cytomegalovirus status was reported to be diagnosed by the classifier with high specificity and sensitivity in both the original and validation cohorts. Across donors, most TCR sequences were observed very rarely, whereas some public TCRs were present in many individuals.

The cohort consisted of 666 healthy bone marrow donors. At the time of sampling, all cohort members were nominally healthy, though unrecorded immune exposures were likely present. The donor was CMV seropositive and was included in the group of some 290 seropositive cohort members. Every donor gave a peripheral blood sample, and the peripheral blood mononuclear cells from that sample were used for TCR beta sequencing. The Qiagen DNeasy Blood Extraction Kit was used to extract genomic DNA from the blood cell samples. The source material was PBMCs. This receptor was taken from a man aged 70-80 years in good health and CMV-seropositive.

The bases are TGTGCCAGCAGTCCCCTAGGAGGGGAGCTGTTTTTT. It specifies CASSPLGGELFF. The V gene is TRBV6-6 and the J gene is TRBJ2-2, with the D gene not clear enough to name. Cut back by 5 bases and 8 bases, the V and J ends lie 9 bases apart. Based on the germline V gene (reference sequence), the CDR1 and CDR2 sequences are MNHNY and SVGAGI. Reading from cysteine to phenylalanine, the CDR3 counts 12 amino acids. Just CDR3 DNA is preserved here, 36 bases in frame from base 1.